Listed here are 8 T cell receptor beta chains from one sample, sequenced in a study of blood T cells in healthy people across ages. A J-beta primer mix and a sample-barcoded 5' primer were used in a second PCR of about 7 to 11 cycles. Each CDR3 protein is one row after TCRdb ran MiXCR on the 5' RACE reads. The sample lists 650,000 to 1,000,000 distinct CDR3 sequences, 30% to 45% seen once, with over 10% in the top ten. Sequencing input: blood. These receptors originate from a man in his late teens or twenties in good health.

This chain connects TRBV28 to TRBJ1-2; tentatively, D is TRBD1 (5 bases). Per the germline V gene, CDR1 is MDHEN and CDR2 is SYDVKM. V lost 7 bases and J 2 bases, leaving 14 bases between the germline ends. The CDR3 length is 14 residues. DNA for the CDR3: TGTGCCAGCACCGAAGGATGGGGGAACTATGGCTACACCTTC. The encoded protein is CASTEGWGNYGYTF.

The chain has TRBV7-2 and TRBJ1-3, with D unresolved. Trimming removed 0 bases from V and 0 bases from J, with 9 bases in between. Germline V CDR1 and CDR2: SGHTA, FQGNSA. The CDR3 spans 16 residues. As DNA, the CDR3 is TGTGCCAGCAGCTTAGCTCGGGGTCTCTCTGGAAACACCATATATTTT. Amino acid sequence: CASSLARGLSGNTIYF.

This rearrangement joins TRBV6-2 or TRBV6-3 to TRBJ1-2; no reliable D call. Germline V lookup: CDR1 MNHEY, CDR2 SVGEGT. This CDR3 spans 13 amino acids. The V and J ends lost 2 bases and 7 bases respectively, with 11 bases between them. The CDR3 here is CASSYTEQSGYTF. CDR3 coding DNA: TGTGCCAGCAGTTACACCGAACAGTCTGGCTACACCTTC.

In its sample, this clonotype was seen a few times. The CDR3 sequence is CASTPRGGGYGYTF. The CDR3 coding sequence is TGTGCCAGCACCCCGAGGGGAGGGGGTTATGGCTACACCTTC. J is TRBJ1-2 and V is TRBV27; D may be TRBD1 (6 bases). This CDR3 region has 14 residues. Trimming cost V 7 bases and J 5 bases, with 17 bases left between them. The V gene's germline CDR1 is MNHEY and CDR2 SMNVEV (reference sequence).

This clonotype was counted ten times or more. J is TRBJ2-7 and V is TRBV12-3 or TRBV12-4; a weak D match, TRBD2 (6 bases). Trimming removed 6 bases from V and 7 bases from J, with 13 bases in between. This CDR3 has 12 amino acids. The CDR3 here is CASSLGGSEQYF. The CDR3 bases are TGTGCCAGCAGCTTGGGGGGATCTGAGCAGTACTTC.

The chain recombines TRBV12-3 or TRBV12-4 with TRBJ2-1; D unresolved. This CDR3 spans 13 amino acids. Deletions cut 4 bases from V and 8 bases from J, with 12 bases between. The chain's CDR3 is CASSSYESHEQFF. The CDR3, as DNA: TGTGCCAGCAGTTCGTACGAGTCCCATGAGCAGTTCTTC.

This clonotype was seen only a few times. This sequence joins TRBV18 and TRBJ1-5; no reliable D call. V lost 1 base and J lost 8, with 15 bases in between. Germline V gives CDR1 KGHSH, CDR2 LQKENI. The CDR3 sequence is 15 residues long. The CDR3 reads CASSPLLDLGEPQHF. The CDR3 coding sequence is TGTGCCAGCTCACCACTGTTGGACCTTGGTGAGCCCCAGCATTTT.

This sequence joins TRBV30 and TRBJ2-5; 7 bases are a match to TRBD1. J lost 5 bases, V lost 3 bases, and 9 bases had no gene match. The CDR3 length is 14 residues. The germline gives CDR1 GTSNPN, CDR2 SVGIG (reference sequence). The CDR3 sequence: CAWRPGGTGETQYF. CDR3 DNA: TGTGCCTGGAGACCAGGGGGAACTGGGGAGACCCAGTACTTC.